Below, 30 T cell receptor beta chains from the same sample are listed, as sequenced in a study of blood T cells in healthy people across ages. A sample-barcoded 5' primer and a J-beta primer mix were used in a second PCR of roughly 7 to 12 cycles. TCRdb re-analysed the 5' RACE reads in MiXCR, keeping a single row per CDR3 protein. Seen here are around 1,600,000 distinct CDR3 sequences, 35% to 45% observed once, and the top ten hold less than 5%. The sequenced sample was blood. These receptors came from a woman between 18 and 29 years old in good health.

CDR3 amino acids: CSARQGVGGYEQFF. The CDR3 region has the DNA TGCAGTGCTCGACAGGGCGTGGGAGGCTACGAGCAGTTCTTC. This chain connects TRBV20-1 to TRBJ2-1; a weak D match, TRBD1 (7 bases). The CDR3 length is 14 residues. CDR1 is DFQATT, CDR2 SNEGSKA, per germline (reference sequence). Trimming cost V 5 bases and J 10 bases, with 21 bases left between them.

This clonotype was picked up a small number of times. V is TRBV12-3 or TRBV12-4 and J is TRBJ2-7; D is undetermined. The V end was cut by 2 bases, the J end by 5 bases, with 10 bases between. There are 13 residues in the CDR3. The CDR3 DNA follows: TGTGCCAGCAGTTTACACAGAGCCAACGAGCAGTACTTC. It encodes CASSLHRANEQYF.

The V gene is TRBV27, the J gene TRBJ2-5; no definite D call. V was cut by 5 bases and J by 2 bases, with 15 bases left in between. The CDR3 is 15 amino acids. CDR1 is MNHEY and CDR2 is SMNVEV in the germline V gene (reference sequence). This CDR3 is CASSPGGRHQETQYF. The DNA for the CDR3 is TGTGCCAGCAGTCCCGGTGGGCGGCATCAAGAGACCCAGTACTTC.

V is TRBV20-1 and J is TRBJ2-7, with 10 bases matching TRBD2. This CDR3 has 15 amino acids. CDR1 is DFQATT, CDR2 SNEGSKA, per germline (reference sequence). With 3 bases clipped from V and 7 bases from J, the junction kept 12 bases outside the gene matches. The CDR3 spells CSARLAGGGYNEQYF. As DNA, the CDR3 is TGCAGTGCTAGGTTAGCGGGAGGAGGATACAATGAGCAGTACTTC.

The V call is TRBV5-1, the J call TRBJ1-2; TRBD1 is a possible D gene (5 bases). The CDR3 has 15 residues. Germline CDR1 is SGHRS and CDR2 is YFSETQ. Trimming took 0 bases from V and 0 from J, leaving 9 bases between them. The CDR3 DNA sequence: TGCGCCAGCAGCTTGGACAGGCGACCTAACTATGGCTACACCTTC. Its protein product is CASSLDRRPNYGYTF.

V usage is TRBV5-1 and J usage is TRBJ2-7; 9 nucleotides agree with TRBD1. The length of the CDR3 is 15 residues. J was trimmed by 3 bases and V by 3 bases; bases with no gene match: 7. From germline, CDR1 is SGHRS and CDR2 YFSETQ. CDR3 region: CASSSGTGSHYEQYF. The CDR3 coding sequence is TGCGCCAGCAGCTCGGGGACAGGGTCTCACTACGAGCAGTACTTC.

The chain uses TRBV5-1 and TRBJ2-1, with TRBD1 matching over 8 bases. J lost 8 bases, V lost 4 bases, and 8 bases had no gene match. In germline, CDR1 is SGHRS, CDR2 YFSETQ. CDR3 size: 14 residues. This CDR3 reads CASSEGQVVYEQFF. The CDR3 nucleotides read TGCGCCAGCAGCGAGGGACAGGTCGTCTATGAGCAGTTCTTC.

This clonotype was observed many times. J is TRBJ2-3 and V is TRBV5-6; D may be TRBD1 or TRBD2 (5 bases each). The length of the CDR3 is 15 residues. Per the germline V gene, CDR1 is SGHDT and CDR2 is YYEEEE. The V end lost 5 bases, the J end lost 6 bases, and 19 bases lay between the germline ends. In DNA form, the CDR3 reads TGTGCCAGCAGGGCCTTTGGGGCCGGGACGGATACGCAGTATTTT. Amino acids: CASRAFGAGTDTQYF.

The J gene is TRBJ2-1, the V gene TRBV6-2 or TRBV6-3; D tentatively reads TRBD1 or TRBD2 (5 bases each). From germline, CDR1 is MNHEY and CDR2 SVGEGT. The V end was cut by 8 bases, the J end by 2 bases, with 10 bases between. CDR3 length equals 13 residues. CDR3 in amino acids: CASLEGPYNEQFF. Written as DNA, the CDR3 is TGTGCCAGCTTAGAGGGGCCCTACAATGAGCAGTTCTTC.

CDR3 nucleotide sequence: TGTGCCAGCAGCTATCTGAGGGATTATGAGCAGTTCTTC. This sequence encodes CASSYLRDYEQFF. V usage is TRBV6-2 or TRBV6-3 and J usage is TRBJ2-1, with D tentatively TRBD2 (5 bases). Germline CDR1 reads MNHEY; CDR2 reads SVGEGT. This CDR3 has 13 amino acids. The V gene lost 6 bases and the J gene lost 8 bases, with 14 bases spanning the gap.

This clonotype has ten or more counts. The rearrangement uses TRBV5-1 and TRBJ2-4, with D perhaps TRBD1 or TRBD2 (5 bases each). Germline V lookup: CDR1 SGHRS, CDR2 YFSETQ. The CDR3 runs 12 residues. The V and J ends lost 2 bases and 13 bases respectively, with 13 bases between them. Here the CDR3 DNA reads TGCGCCAGCAGCTTCGGGACGTCAGAGCAGTACTTC. Amino acid sequence: CASSFGTSEQYF. The full variable domain, with the rest looked up from reference TRBV5-1 and TRBJ2-4, is KAGVTQTPRYLIKTRGQQVTLSCSPISGHRSVSWYQQTPGQGLQFLFEYFSETQRNKGNFPGRFSGRQFSNSRSEMNVSTLELGDSALYLCASSFGTSEQYFGAGTRLSVL.

The V call is TRBV27, the J call TRBJ2-5, with TRBD1 matching 7 bases. The CDR3 is 14 amino acids. Germline CDR1 is MNHEY and CDR2 is SMNVEV (reference sequence). J was trimmed by 6 bases and V by 2 bases; bases with no gene match: 6. This chain's CDR3 is CASSLRQGEQTQYF. CDR3 nucleotide sequence: TGTGCCAGCAGTTTACGTCAGGGGGAACAGACCCAGTACTTC.

J is TRBJ1-1 and V is TRBV29-1, with 9 bases aligning to TRBD1. Germline values: CDR1 SQVTM, CDR2 ANQGSEA. The CDR3 is 12 amino acids. V shed 6 bases and J 6 bases; nucleotides not matched to a gene: 5. As DNA, the CDR3 is TGCAGCGTAACCCGGGACAGGGCTGAAGCTTTCTTT. Amino acid sequence: CSVTRDRAEAFF.

The chain couples TRBV18 to TRBJ2-3; D is uncertain. The V end was cut by 1 base, the J end by 6 bases, with 11 bases between. CDR3 length: 14 amino acids. Germline V CDR1 and CDR2: KGHSH, LQKENI. The CDR3 loop is CASSPQSAGDTQYF. CDR3 in DNA: TGTGCCAGCTCACCACAGTCAGCTGGGGATACGCAGTATTTT.

This clonotype was observed a handful of times. The rearrangement uses TRBV5-4 and TRBJ2-2; 13 bases match TRBD2. Germline CDR1 and CDR2: SGHNT and YYREEE (reference sequence). The CDR3 length is 18 residues. Trimming cost V 8 bases and J 6 bases; bases outside gene matches: 16. CDR3 sequence (DNA): TGTGCCAGTGCCCTGGATGGACTAGCGGGGGCAGGCGCCGGGGAGCTGTTTTTT. Protein product: CASALDGLAGAGAGELFF.

This clonotype appeared a few times. The chain joins TRBV13 to TRBJ2-4; 9 bases align to TRBD1. CDR3 length: 14 amino acids. After removal of 5 bases from V and 8 bases from J, the junction contained 7 bases not matched to a gene. Germline V gene data show CDR1 as PRHDT and CDR2 as FYEKMQ (reference sequence). The CDR3 nucleotides are TGTGCCAGCAGCATGGACAGGGGAACGGACATTCAGTACTTC. Translated: CASSMDRGTDIQYF.

The rearrangement links TRBV6-2 or TRBV6-3 to TRBJ1-2; possibly TRBD1 for D (6 bases). Germline-derived CDR1 and CDR2 are MNHEY and SVGEGT. The ends were cut back, 4 bases at V and 2 bases at J, with 14 bases in the middle. The CDR3 length is 15 residues. CDR3 amino acids: CASSLLRDKNYGYTF. Written as DNA, the CDR3 is TGTGCCAGCAGTTTACTCCGGGACAAAAACTATGGCTACACCTTC.

This clonotype was seen more than once but under ten times. The rearrangement uses TRBV7-9 and TRBJ1-2, with 7 bases matching TRBD1. This CDR3 is built from 15 residues. V gave up 5 bases and J gave up 5 bases; unmatched junction bases: 11. Germline lookup yields CDR1 SEHNR and CDR2 FQNEAQ (reference sequence). CDR3 amino acids: CASSPRDSNIYGYTF. CDR3 in DNA: TGTGCCAGCAGCCCCCGGGACAGTAATATATATGGCTACACCTTC.

This clonotype was observed a handful of times. V usage is TRBV20-1 and J usage is TRBJ2-1; maybe TRBD2 (8 bases). Germline values: CDR1 DFQATT, CDR2 SNEGSKA (reference sequence). The CDR3 covers 16 residues. V was shortened by 0 bases and J by 5 bases, with 17 bases between the two germline ends. CDR3 sequence reads: CSARDPRGGTDNEQFF. The CDR3 DNA reads TGCAGTGCTAGAGATCCGCGCGGGGGGACAGACAATGAGCAGTTCTTC.

This clonotype was seen once. The germline gene is not matched at one end of the junction; a read error may be the cause. This chain joins TRBV12-3 or TRBV12-4 and TRBJ2-4; D is uncertain. This CDR3 contains 15 residues. CDR3 amino acids: CASSLTGPAKSIQYF. Written as DNA, the CDR3 is TGTGCCAGCAGTTTAACCGGGCCAGCCAAAAGCATTCAGTACTTC.

This clonotype has a handful of counts. V and J are TRBV7-2 and TRBJ1-2; D remains unclear. Trimming took off 1 base at V and 0 bases at J, with 9 bases between the two ends. Germline V gene lookup returns CDR1 SGHTA and CDR2 FQGNSA. This CDR3 is 15 amino acids long. CDR3 DNA sequence: TGTGCCAGCAGCTTAGTCAGGTCAGCTAACTATGGCTACACCTTC. This gives the protein CASSLVRSANYGYTF.

V is TRBV24-1 and J is TRBJ1-5; perhaps TRBD1 as D (6 bases). Germline CDR1 and CDR2: KGHDR and SFDVKD. CDR3 length equals 13 residues. Trimming left V 9 bases short and J 2 bases short, with 10 bases between. This CDR3 is CATRGGGNQPQHF. The DNA of the CDR3 is TGTGCCACCCGAGGGGGGGGCAATCAGCCCCAGCATTTT.

The chain joins TRBV7-2 to TRBJ2-1; D may match TRBD1 or TRBD2 (5 bases each). The V gene lost 2 bases and the J gene lost 7 bases, with 12 bases spanning the gap. Per the germline V gene, CDR1 is SGHTA and CDR2 is FQGNSA. The CDR3 extends over 14 amino acids. The CDR3 here is CASSLTRGGNEQFF. The CDR3 DNA sequence: TGTGCCAGCAGCTTAACTAGGGGCGGGAATGAGCAGTTCTTC.

Note on this clonotype: At one of its ends the junction is not consistent with the germline gene, which may arise from a read error. This chain uses TRBV7-2 with TRBJ2-3; D uncertain. The CDR3 is 15 amino acids. Germline CDR1 and CDR2: SGHTA and FQGNSA. Here the CDR3 reads CASSLARAGTDTQYF. The DNA for the CDR3 is TGTGCCAGCAGTTTAGCTAGGGCCGGCACAGATACGCAGTATTTT. Drawing the rest from reference TRBV7-2 and TRBJ2-3, the complete variable domain is GAGVSQSPSNKVTEKGKDVELRCDPISGHTALYWYRQSLGQGLEFLIYFQGNSAPDKSGLPSDRFSAERTGGSVSTLTIQRTQQEDSAVYLCASSLARAGTDTQYFGPGTRLTVL.

This chain joins TRBV20-1 and TRBJ2-2; 7 bases match TRBD2. V lost 4 bases and J lost 1; bases outside the gene matches: 6. The CDR3 has 15 residues. Germline CDR1 DFQATT, CDR2 SNEGSKA (reference sequence). The CDR3 nucleotides are TGCAGTGCTAAAGACGGGAGGCTGAACACCGGGGAGCTGTTTTTT. Translated: CSAKDGRLNTGELFF.

This clonotype occurred a few times. The V gene is TRBV20-1, the J gene TRBJ2-7, with 7 bases that match TRBD2. The CDR3 consists of 13 residues. Trimming cost V 6 bases and J 0 bases; bases outside gene matches: 5. Germline V gives CDR1 DFQATT, CDR2 SNEGSKA (reference sequence). The CDR3 DNA sequence: TGCAGTGCCTGGGGCGGGAGCTCCTACGAGCAGTACTTC. It yields the protein CSAWGGSSYEQYF.

The chain employs TRBV2 and TRBJ2-5; possible D gene TRBD2, 5 bases. Germline V gene sequence: CDR1 SNHLY, CDR2 FYNNEI. The CDR3 contains 15 residues. V was cut by 2 bases and J by 11 bases, with 21 bases left in between. The CDR3 reads CASSESLPAGNEQYF. For the CDR3, the DNA is TGTGCCAGCAGTGAAAGCCTACCCGCGGGCAATGAGCAGTACTTC.

This chain links TRBV20-1 with TRBJ1-4; D call uncertain. Trimming removed 4 bases from V and 6 bases from J, with 15 bases in between. Germline V gene lookup returns CDR1 DFQATT and CDR2 SNEGSKA (reference sequence). This CDR3 is built from 14 residues. The CDR3: CSAKRLDRDEKLFF. The CDR3 coding sequence is TGCAGTGCTAAGAGACTTGATAGGGATGAAAAACTGTTTTTT.

V gene TRBV30 combines with J gene TRBJ1-5; 9 nucleotides match TRBD1. Per the germline V gene, CDR1 is GTSNPN and CDR2 is SVGIG (reference sequence). Trimming at V came to 6 bases and at J to 5 bases, leaving 11 bases not matched to a gene. The CDR3 length is 15 residues. CDR3 sequence (DNA): TGTGCCTGCCAAGACAGGGGGATCTTCGATCAGCCCCAGCATTTT. Translated, it gives CACQDRGIFDQPQHF.

CDR3 DNA: TGCAGTGCTATGCTACTCTCATCGTCCGACAATGAGCAGTTCTTC. It codes for CSAMLLSSSDNEQFF. This rearrangement joins TRBV20-1 to TRBJ2-1; D is unresolved. Per the germline V gene, CDR1 is DFQATT and CDR2 is SNEGSKA (reference sequence). The CDR3 has 15 amino acids. The V gene lost 4 bases and the J gene lost 5 bases, with 18 bases spanning the gap.